Described below is a single T cell receptor beta chain sequence and its context. V lost 4 bases and J lost 0; bases outside the gene matches: 4. The CDR3 extends over 15 amino acids. The germline V gene encodes CDR1 SGHNT and CDR2 YYREEE (reference sequence). This sample is drawn from a study of blood T cell repertoires in COVID-19. Overall study: Spain, Italy and the United States supplied samples that represented acute and convalescent COVID-19. PBMCs, B-cell-depleted T cells, or T cells provided the cDNA or gDNA that made up the material.

Residents of under 25 US areas, aged roughly 18 to 89 years, made up the participants. The table came from immunoSEQ multiplex PCR; TCRdb's copy has only in-frame clones and leaves some out. The repertoire consists of just over 300,000 clones, with around 87% occurring once and the leading ten covering over 3.5%. The chain carries TRBV5-4 and TRBJ2-1; 7 bases align to TRBD1. The material sequenced was PBMCs or T cells enriched from blood (not recorded which). The origin of this receptor is a young woman with acute COVID-19. CDR3 in DNA: TGTGCCAGCAGCATGGGACAGAACTCCTACAATGAGCAGTTCTTC. It yields the protein CASSMGQNSYNEQFF.